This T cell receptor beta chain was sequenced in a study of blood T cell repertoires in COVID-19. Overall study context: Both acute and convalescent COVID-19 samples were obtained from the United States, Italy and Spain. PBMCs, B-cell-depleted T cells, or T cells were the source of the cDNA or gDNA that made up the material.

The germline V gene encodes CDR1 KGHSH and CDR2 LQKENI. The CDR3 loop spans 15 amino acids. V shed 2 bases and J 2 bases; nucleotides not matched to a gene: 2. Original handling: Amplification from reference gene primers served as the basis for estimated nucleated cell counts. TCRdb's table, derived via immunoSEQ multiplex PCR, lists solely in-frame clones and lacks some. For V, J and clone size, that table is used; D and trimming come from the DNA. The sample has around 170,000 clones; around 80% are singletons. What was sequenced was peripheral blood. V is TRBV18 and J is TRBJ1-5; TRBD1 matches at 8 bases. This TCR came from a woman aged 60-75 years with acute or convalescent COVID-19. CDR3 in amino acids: CASSPTTGGNQPQHF. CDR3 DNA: TGTGCCAGCTCACCAACGACAGGGGGCAATCAGCCCCAGCATTTT.